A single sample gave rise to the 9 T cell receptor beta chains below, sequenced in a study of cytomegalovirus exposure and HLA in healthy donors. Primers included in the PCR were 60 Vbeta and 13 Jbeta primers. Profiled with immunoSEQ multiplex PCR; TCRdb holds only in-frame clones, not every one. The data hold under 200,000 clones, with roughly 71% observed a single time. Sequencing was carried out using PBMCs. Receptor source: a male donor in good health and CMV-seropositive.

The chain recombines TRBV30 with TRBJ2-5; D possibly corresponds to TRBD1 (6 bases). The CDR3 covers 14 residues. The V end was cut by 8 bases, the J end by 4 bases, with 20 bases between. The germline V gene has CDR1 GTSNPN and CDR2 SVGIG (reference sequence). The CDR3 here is CAGTGLGYAETQYF. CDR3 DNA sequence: TGTGCCGGTACAGGGTTGGGGTATGCAGAGACCCAGTACTTC.

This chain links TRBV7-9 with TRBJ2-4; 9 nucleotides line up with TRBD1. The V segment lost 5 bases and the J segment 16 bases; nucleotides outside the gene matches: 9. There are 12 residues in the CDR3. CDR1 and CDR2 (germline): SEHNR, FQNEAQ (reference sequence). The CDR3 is CASSQIGTGTYF. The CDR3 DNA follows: TGTGCCAGCAGCCAGATTGGGACAGGGACTTACTTC.

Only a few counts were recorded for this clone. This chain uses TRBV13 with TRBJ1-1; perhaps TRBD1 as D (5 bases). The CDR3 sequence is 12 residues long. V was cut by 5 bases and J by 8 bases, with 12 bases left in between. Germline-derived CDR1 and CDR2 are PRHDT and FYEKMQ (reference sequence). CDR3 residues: CASSRGTEEAFF. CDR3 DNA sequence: TGTGCCAGCAGCCGGGGGACGGAAGAAGCTTTCTTT.

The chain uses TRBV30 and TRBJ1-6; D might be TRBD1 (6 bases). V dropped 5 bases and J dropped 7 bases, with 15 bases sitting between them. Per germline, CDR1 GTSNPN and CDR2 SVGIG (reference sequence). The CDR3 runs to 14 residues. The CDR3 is CAWARTVGNSPLHF. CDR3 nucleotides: TGTGCCTGGGCTCGGACAGTGGGAAATTCACCCCTCCACTTT.

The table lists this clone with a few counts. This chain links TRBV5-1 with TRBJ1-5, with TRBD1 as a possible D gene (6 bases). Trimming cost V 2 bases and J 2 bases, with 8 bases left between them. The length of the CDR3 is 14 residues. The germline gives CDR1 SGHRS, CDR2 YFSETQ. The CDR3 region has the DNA TGCGCCAGCAGCTTAGGGGGAGGCAATCAGCCCCAGCATTTT. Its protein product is CASSLGGGNQPQHF.

CDR3 region: CASSVGPNLAGDPNTGELFF. The CDR3 DNA reads TGTGCCAGCAGCGTAGGCCCCAATCTAGCGGGGGACCCAAACACCGGGGAGCTGTTTTTT. This sequence joins TRBV9 and TRBJ2-2; 10 bases fit TRBD2. CDR1 SGDLS and CDR2 YYNGEE come from the germline V gene. The CDR3 has 20 residues. J was trimmed by 2 bases and V by 0 bases; bases with no gene match: 13.

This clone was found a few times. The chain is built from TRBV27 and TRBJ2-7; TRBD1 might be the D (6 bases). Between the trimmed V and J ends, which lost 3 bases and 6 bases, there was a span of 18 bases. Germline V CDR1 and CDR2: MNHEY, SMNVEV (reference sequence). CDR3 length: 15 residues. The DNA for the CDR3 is TGTGCCAGCAGTTTGGGTGGGGGCGCGGTTGGCGAGCAGTACTTC. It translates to CASSLGGGAVGEQYF.

The CDR3 sequence: CASSAGGSYEQYF. The CDR3 DNA reads TGTGCCAGCAGCGCCGGCGGGTCCTACGAGCAGTACTTC. This sequence joins TRBV11-1 and TRBJ2-7; tentative D call: TRBD2 (5 bases). Per the germline V gene, CDR1 is SGHAT and CDR2 is FQDESV (reference sequence). The V end lost 5 bases, the J end lost 1 base, and 9 bases lay between the germline ends. CDR3 length: 13 residues.

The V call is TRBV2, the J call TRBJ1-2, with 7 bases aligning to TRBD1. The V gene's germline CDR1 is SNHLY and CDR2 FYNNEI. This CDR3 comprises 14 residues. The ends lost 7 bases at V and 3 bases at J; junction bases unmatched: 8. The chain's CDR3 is CASTSGGRDYGYTF. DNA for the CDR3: TGTGCCAGCACTTCAGGGGGACGGGACTATGGCTACACCTTC.